The T cell receptor (beta chain) under discussion was sequenced for a study of blood T cell repertoires in COVID-19 (dated by TCRdb to the early 2020s). About the full investigation: Samples from collaborators originated in the United States, Italy and Spain and spanned both the acute and convalescent phases of COVID-19. The sample metadata nearly always contained a de-identified subject ID, COVID-19 status, age in years and sex. The material from the prospective study consisted of cDNA or gDNA derived from T cells, B-cell-depleted T cells, or PBMCs. The samples were drawn from two sources: the first 160 participants of the ongoing ImmuneRACE study, and over 1,000 subjects contributed by 6 global collaborators. The repertoires were released in a freely available public database meant as a resource for research on the immune response to SARS-CoV-2. Deeply sampled blood TCRbeta repertoires from subjects exposed to, actively infected with, or recovered from COVID-19 were included in the dataset. HLA class I and class II types, where available, came from metadata supplied by the sample provider rather than from assay-based typing. The paper's findings and limits, for the study overall: Clinical and demographic metadata were provided uncurated, with the amount varying by source and participant.

This clone has just one count. Its antigen remains undetermined. No clone much larger than this one lies a single base away; base qualities are absent. CDR1 and CDR2 are drawn from the germline V gene: SGHTA, FQGTGA. The CDR3 measures 15 amino acids from cysteine to phenylalanine. The read is trimmed to its CDR3 DNA, 45 bases read in frame from base 1. The V and J ends are trimmed by 1 base and 0 bases, leaving 7 bases between them. The collaborating institutions used their own protocols to collect whole blood in K2EDTA tubes. For TCRbeta analysis, collaborator samples were shipped as frozen whole blood, as isolated PBMCs, or as DNA extracted from either sample type. TCRbeta CDR3 regions were amplified from genomic DNA using the immunoSEQ Assay, a bias-controlled multiplex PCR. The study's processing was this. The number of nucleated cells in each sample was estimated by amplification of reference gene primers within the assay. To quantify the absolute abundance of each unique TCRbeta CDR3 rearrangement, sequence reads were collapsed and filtered. For each sample, productive Simpson clonality was calculated as the square root of Simpson's diversity index over productive rearrangements. In TCRdb, the immuneACCESS table is reduced to in-frame sequences with V and J assigned. These tables do not hold every clone; where another copy was compared, an unresolved V gene accounts for under half, and the others remain unexplained. D and trimming were read from the DNA, whereas the V and J calls and clone size are those reported in that table. The sample profile shows about 160,000 clones; 78% of them were found once. The ten largest clones represent more than 11% of the sample.

Sequences were obtained from peripheral blood. The chain is made from TRBV7-3 and TRBJ1-3; the D gene remains uncertain. The receptor was isolated from a woman of 80 years or more with acute or convalescent COVID-19. The nucleotide sequence reads TGTGCCAGCAGCTTAAGCAGAAACTCTGGAAACACCATATATTTT. It codes for CASSLSRNSGNTIYF.